What follows are 28 T cell receptor beta chains derived from one specimen sequenced in a study of early T cells in non-severe SARS-CoV-2 infection. TCRdb re-analysed the 5' RACE reads in MiXCR, keeping a single row per CDR3 protein. Altogether over 85,000 distinct CDR3 sequences are present, approximately 17% being singletons, with the ten largest covering roughly 1.2%. The material sequenced was whole blood. These receptors originate from an adult who was a healthcare worker with PCR-confirmed SARS-CoV-2 infection or an uninfected control (not recorded which).

The CDR3 sequence is CASSYSPYEQYF. CDR3 sequence (DNA): TGTGCCAGCAGTTACTCCCCCTACGAGCAGTACTTC. The chain combines TRBV6-2 or TRBV6-3 with TRBJ2-7; unclear D gene. Germline CDR1 and CDR2: MNHEY and SVGEGT. CDR3 size: 12 residues. The V end was cut by 0 bases, the J end by 2 bases, with 2 bases between.

As DNA, the CDR3 is TGTGCCATCAGTGGGAGGGACAGTTACACCGGGGAGCTGTTTTTT. It yields the protein CAISGRDSYTGELFF. The genes are TRBV10-3 and TRBJ2-2; perhaps TRBD1 as D (7 bases). Per the germline V gene, CDR1 is ENHRY and CDR2 is SYGVKD. The CDR3 extends over 15 amino acids. V gave up 4 bases and J gave up 3 bases, with 12 bases separating them.

V gene TRBV5-1 combines with J gene TRBJ2-7, with 9 bases aligning to TRBD1. The CDR3 length is 16 residues. Germline lookup yields CDR1 SGHRS and CDR2 YFSETQ. J was trimmed by 2 bases and V by 0 bases; bases with no gene match: 6. The CDR3 spells CASSLDSRTGAYEQYF. The CDR3 coding sequence is TGCGCCAGCAGCTTGGACTCTCGGACAGGGGCCTACGAGCAGTACTTC.

This sequence joins TRBV6-2 or TRBV6-3 and TRBJ2-1; D is possibly TRBD2 (6 bases). The V gene lost 8 bases and the J gene lost 3 bases, with 14 bases spanning the gap. Germline CDR1 reads MNHEY; CDR2 reads SVGEGT. The CDR3 is 14 residues long. CDR3 sequence (DNA): TGTGCCAGCGCGAATGGGACTGACTACAATGAGCAGTTCTTC. Translated, it gives CASANGTDYNEQFF.

The chain is built from TRBV7-9 and TRBJ1-3; D not certain. Between the trimmed V and J ends, which lost 4 bases and 2 bases, there was a span of 12 bases. In germline, CDR1 is SEHNR, CDR2 FQNEAQ (reference sequence). The CDR3 runs 15 residues. CDR3 loop: CASSSVARTGNTIYF. CDR3 bases: TGTGCCAGCAGCTCCGTGGCCAGAACTGGAAACACCATATATTTT.

The rearrangement links TRBV7-9 to TRBJ2-5; tentatively, D is TRBD1 (6 bases). Trimming pared 5 bases from V and 1 base from J, leaving 11 bases between. Germline values: CDR1 SEHNR, CDR2 FQNEAQ (reference sequence). This CDR3 is built from 14 residues. The CDR3 DNA reads TGTGCCAGCAGCAAACAGACAGGCCAAGAGACCCAGTACTTC. Residues: CASSKQTGQETQYF.

This clonotype appeared a single time. The chain has TRBV5-6 and TRBJ2-1; a possible D gene is TRBD1 (5 bases). Germline V gives CDR1 SGHDT, CDR2 YYEEEE. Trimming cost V 4 bases and J 12 bases, with 11 bases left between them. CDR3 length: 11 amino acids. CDR3 in amino acids: CASSGGHRQFF. The CDR3 DNA reads as TGTGCCAGCAGCGGCGGACACCGGCAGTTCTTC.

This chain uses TRBV12-3 or TRBV12-4 with TRBJ2-5; no firm D call. The V end lost 3 bases, the J end lost 1 base, and 6 bases lay between the germline ends. The CDR3 runs to 13 residues. CDR3 amino acids: CASSLRLQETQYF. Written as DNA, the CDR3 is TGTGCCAGCAGTTTGCGTCTCCAAGAGACCCAGTACTTC.

The rearrangement uses TRBV10-1 and TRBJ1-1; no clear D. The CDR3 runs 14 residues. Trimming took 6 bases from V and 6 from J, leaving 17 bases between them. The germline gives CDR1 WNHNN, CDR2 SYGVQD (reference sequence). The CDR3 DNA follows: TGCGCCAGCAGCCAACGGAGGGATGGGGCTGAAGCTTTCTTT. It specifies CASSQRRDGAEAFF.

CDR3 sequence reads: CASSLLGGHDTGELFF. DNA of the CDR3: TGTGCCAGCAGCCTCCTGGGGGGCCATGACACCGGGGAGCTGTTTTTT. V gene TRBV6-2 or TRBV6-3 combines with J gene TRBJ2-2; either TRBD1 or TRBD2 may fit D (6 bases each). The CDR3 spans 16 residues. Germline CDR1 reads MNHEY; CDR2 reads SVGEGT. Trimming shortened V by 6 bases and J by 3 bases, and 17 bases separated the two germline ends.

This clonotype was counted a few times. V and J are TRBV20-1 and TRBJ2-3; 9 nucleotides line up with TRBD2. This CDR3 region has 16 residues. Germline V CDR1 and CDR2: DFQATT, SNEGSKA (reference sequence). V shed 0 bases and J 2 bases; nucleotides not matched to a gene: 6. The CDR3 reads CSAREDVAGVTDTQYF. The CDR3 nucleotides are TGCAGTGCTAGAGAGGATGTAGCGGGGGTCACAGATACGCAGTATTTT.

This clonotype has just a few counts. The chain recombines TRBV11-2 with TRBJ2-7; D might be TRBD2 (5 bases). The V and J ends lost 6 bases and 4 bases respectively, with 13 bases between them. From germline, CDR1 is SGHAT and CDR2 FQNNGV. The CDR3 is made up of 13 amino acids. Written as DNA, the CDR3 is TGTGCCAGCAGTCCTGGAGGCCTGTACGAGCAGTACTTC. Amino acid sequence: CASSPGGLYEQYF. The whole variable domain, filled in from reference TRBV11-2 and TRBJ2-7, reads EAGVAQSPRYKIIEKRQSVAFWCNPISGHATLYWYQQILGQGPKLLIQFQNNGVVDDSQLPKDRFSAERLKGVDSTLKIQPAKLEDSAVYLCASSPGGLYEQYFGPGTRLTVT.

This clonotype occurred many times. The V gene is TRBV7-2, the J gene TRBJ2-2; D may be TRBD1 (5 bases). Between the trimmed V and J ends, which lost 7 bases and 7 bases, there was a span of 10 bases. Germline assignment: CDR1 SGHTA and CDR2 FQGNSA. This CDR3 has 12 amino acids. The CDR3 reads CASTNQGGELFF. CDR3 DNA sequence: TGTGCCAGCACCAACCAGGGCGGGGAGCTGTTTTTT.

This clonotype was detected a few times. J is TRBJ2-7 and V is TRBV6-2 or TRBV6-3; D is uncertain. CDR3 length equals 14 residues. Trimming took off 0 bases at V and 2 bases at J, with 8 bases between the two ends. The germline V gene has CDR1 MNHEY and CDR2 SVGEGT. CDR3 DNA: TGTGCCAGCAGTTACTCTGGGCCGCCCTACGAGCAGTACTTC. This gives the protein CASSYSGPPYEQYF.

The chain employs TRBV27 and TRBJ2-2, with 7 bases lining up with TRBD2. The length of the CDR3 is 17 residues. Per germline, CDR1 MNHEY and CDR2 SMNVEV (reference sequence). J lost 4 bases, V lost 0 bases, and 8 bases had no gene match. This chain's CDR3 is CASSLSKRTRTTGELFF. CDR3 coding DNA: TGTGCCAGCAGTTTATCGAAGAGGACTAGGACCACCGGGGAGCTGTTTTTT.

This clonotype occurred a few times. The DNA for the CDR3 is TGTGCCAGCTCTCCAGGGGACTACTATGGCTACACCTTC. Residues: CASSPGDYYGYTF. V is TRBV18 and J is TRBJ1-2; TRBD1 might be the D (6 bases). Germline V CDR1 and CDR2: KGHSH, LQKENI. The CDR3 is 13 amino acids. V was clipped by 6 bases and J by 3 bases, with 11 bases between them.

The CDR3 here is CASRRGGAGYTF. Written as DNA, the CDR3 is TGTGCCAGCAGGAGAGGGGGCGCGGGCTACACCTTC. The gene calls are TRBV9 and TRBJ1-2; TRBD1 matches at 7 bases. The germline gives CDR1 SGDLS, CDR2 YYNGEE. This CDR3 has 12 amino acids. V shed 5 bases and J 8 bases; nucleotides not matched to a gene: 6.

The rearrangement links TRBV7-2 to TRBJ1-2; weak D call: TRBD1 (6 bases). The CDR3 sequence is 14 residues long. CDR1 and CDR2 (germline): SGHTA, FQGNSA. With 1 base removed from V and 10 bases from J, the gap between germline ends came to 16 bases. The CDR3 spells CASSLEPRRGHYTF. The CDR3, as DNA: TGTGCCAGCAGCTTAGAGCCACGCAGGGGCCACTACACCTTC.

The chain employs TRBV12-3 or TRBV12-4 and TRBJ1-5, with 8 bases matching TRBD1. The J segment lost 5 bases and the V segment lost 5 bases, leaving 14 bases of the junction unmatched. The CDR3 extends over 17 amino acids. The CDR3 region is CASSPKERTGKYQPQHF. As DNA, the CDR3 is TGTGCCAGCAGTCCTAAAGAGAGGACAGGGAAGTATCAGCCCCAGCATTTT.

This clonotype was recorded a few times. The chain recombines TRBV6-1 with TRBJ2-1; TRBD1 or TRBD2 may be the D gene (6 bases each). Germline values: CDR1 MNHNS, CDR2 SASEGT. Trimming removed 6 bases from V and 0 bases from J, with 15 bases in between. The CDR3 extends over 16 amino acids. The CDR3 region has the DNA TGTGCCAGCAGCGCAGGGGCGGGGAGCTCCTACAATGAGCAGTTCTTC. Encoded protein: CASSAGAGSSYNEQFF.

This clonotype is medium-sized in the sample. This chain connects TRBV7-9 to TRBJ2-1, with TRBD1 as a possible D gene (6 bases). The CDR3 length is 13 residues. Germline assignment: CDR1 SEHNR and CDR2 FQNEAQ (reference sequence). V dropped 1 base and J dropped 9 bases, with 10 bases sitting between them. The DNA for the CDR3 is TGTGCCAGCAGCTTAGGGGGGCTGGCTGAGCAGTTCTTC. It translates to CASSLGGLAEQFF.

This clonotype has only a few counts. The chain is built from TRBV6-2 or TRBV6-3 and TRBJ1-5; D not resolved. Germline loops: CDR1 MNHEY, CDR2 SVGEGT. There are 15 residues in the CDR3. Trimming pared 6 bases from V and 1 base from J, leaving 13 bases between. This chain's CDR3 is CASSRSPRSNQPQHF. CDR3 nucleotide sequence: TGTGCCAGCAGCCGGAGTCCTAGGAGCAATCAGCCCCAGCATTTT.

V and J are TRBV30 and TRBJ2-1; D is possibly TRBD1 (5 bases). Between the trimmed V and J ends, which lost 4 bases and 7 bases, there was a span of 14 bases. Germline lookup yields CDR1 GTSNPN and CDR2 SVGIG (reference sequence). The CDR3 length is 13 residues. The CDR3 coding sequence is TGTGCCTGGACCAAGGGGATCCGAAATGAGCAGTTCTTC. Translation gives CAWTKGIRNEQFF.

This sequence joins TRBV5-4 and TRBJ2-5; TRBD1 or TRBD2 may be the D gene (5 bases each). Germline V CDR1 and CDR2: SGHNT, YYREEE (reference sequence). This CDR3 has 14 residues. V was trimmed by 3 bases and J by 1 base, leaving 10 bases between them. The DNA for the CDR3 is TGTGCCAGCAGCTCTGCCGGGACCCAAGAGACCCAGTACTTC. Amino acids: CASSSAGTQETQYF.

The chain is built from TRBV6-2 or TRBV6-3 and TRBJ1-3, with D unresolved. Trimming pared 5 bases from V and 4 bases from J, leaving 9 bases between. The CDR3 is made up of 13 amino acids. Germline CDR1 MNHEY, CDR2 SVGEGT. The CDR3 DNA reads TGTGCCAGCAGTGCAACTGAAGGAAACACCATATATTTT. Amino acids: CASSATEGNTIYF.

This clonotype was counted between two and nine times. The chain recombines TRBV15 with TRBJ1-1; D call uncertain. The CDR3 is made up of 14 amino acids. V was trimmed by 5 bases and J by 1 base, leaving 11 bases between them. Germline V gene sequence: CDR1 LNHNV, CDR2 YYDKDF (reference sequence). The CDR3 nucleotides are TGTGCCACCAGCCCCCGGACGGAGAACACTGAAGCTTTCTTT. It translates to CATSPRTENTEAFF.

CDR3 region: CAIRWGQEYNEQFF. The CDR3 DNA is TGTGCCATCAGATGGGGACAGGAATACAATGAGCAGTTCTTC. V usage is TRBV10-3 and J usage is TRBJ2-1; 8 bases align to TRBD1. Germline assignment: CDR1 ENHRY and CDR2 SYGVKD. The J segment lost 4 bases and the V segment lost 6 bases, leaving 5 bases of the junction unmatched. CDR3 length: 14 amino acids.

This clonotype was seen at least ten times. V is TRBV29-1 and J is TRBJ2-5; TRBD2 aligns across 7 bases. J lost 1 base, V lost 6 bases, and 8 bases had no gene match. Germline V CDR1 and CDR2: SQVTM, ANQGSEA. The CDR3 covers 14 residues. In DNA, the CDR3 is TGCAGCGTGCTCCGTGGGACTATCCAAGAGACCCAGTACTTC. It yields the protein CSVLRGTIQETQYF.